Listed below are T cell receptor beta chains from one sample, sequenced in a study of early T cells in non-severe SARS-CoV-2 infection. TCRdb reprocessed the 5' RACE reads via MiXCR and lists one record per CDR3 protein. In the table there are 60,000 or so distinct CDR3 sequences, over 10% of which are singletons. The sample was whole blood, taken at baseline. These receptors originate from an adult who was a healthcare worker with PCR-confirmed SARS-CoV-2 infection or an uninfected control (not recorded which). Both conserved end residues are part of each CDR3. Fields, in order: J gene, V gene, clone size, D gene, CDR3 protein, CDR3 DNA. D genes are given only for firm matches. Size values are once, few and many counts, or a class for expanded clones, and some rows have none.

J gene: TRBJ1-5; V gene: TRBV27; clone size: few; D gene: .; CDR3 protein: CASSLFNRDGKDQPQHF; CDR3 DNA: TGTGCCAGCAGTTTATTCAACCGGGACGGAAAGGATCAGCCCCAGCATTTT
J gene: TRBJ2-7; V gene: TRBV7-2; clone size: few; D gene: .; CDR3 protein: CASSERQDLGEQYF; CDR3 DNA: TGTGCCAGCAGCGAGCGACAGGACCTCGGCGAGCAGTACTTC
J gene: TRBJ1-3; V gene: TRBV28; clone size: few; D gene: .; CDR3 protein: CAIQADYGNTIYF; CDR3 DNA: TGTGCCATCCAGGCCGATTACGGAAACACCATATATTTT
J gene: TRBJ2-2; V gene: TRBV7-2; clone size: .; D gene: .; CDR3 protein: CASRGQNLITNTGELFF; CDR3 DNA: TGTGCCAGCAGGGGACAAAACCTCATCACGAACACCGGGGAGCTGTTTTTT
J gene: TRBJ2-3; V gene: TRBV7-2; clone size: .; D gene: TRBD1; CDR3 protein: CASSRKAGGLQDTQYF; CDR3 DNA: TGTGCCAGCAGCCGTAAAGCAGGGGGCTTGCAAGATACGCAGTATTTT
J gene: TRBJ1-1; V gene: TRBV6-6; clone size: few; D gene: .; CDR3 protein: CASSGGFRAEAFF; CDR3 DNA: TGTGCCAGCAGTGGAGGGTTTAGGGCTGAAGCTTTCTTT
J gene: TRBJ1-1; V gene: TRBV5-1; clone size: .; D gene: .; CDR3 protein: CASSSGSSNTEAFF; CDR3 DNA: TGCGCCAGCAGTTCCGGCTCTTCGAACACTGAAGCTTTCTTT
J gene: TRBJ1-1; V gene: TRBV6-5; clone size: .; D gene: .; CDR3 protein: CASSYSKGVTEAFF; CDR3 DNA: TGTGCCAGCAGTTACTCGAAGGGGGTCACTGAAGCTTTCTTT
J gene: TRBJ2-7; V gene: TRBV7-2; clone size: medium-sized; D gene: TRBD1; CDR3 protein: CASSSSRNLDRGPYEQYF; CDR3 DNA: TGTGCCAGCAGCTCCTCGCGCAATCTGGACAGGGGGCCCTACGAGCAGTACTTC
J gene: TRBJ2-7; V gene: TRBV11-2; clone size: few; D gene: .; CDR3 protein: CASSLDWEQYF; CDR3 DNA: TGTGCCAGCAGCTTAGATTGGGAGCAGTACTTC
J gene: TRBJ2-7; V gene: TRBV18; clone size: few; D gene: TRBD1; CDR3 protein: CASSPITGQGDEQYF; CDR3 DNA: TGTGCCAGCTCACCAATAACGGGACAGGGGGACGAGCAGTACTTC
J gene: TRBJ1-2; V gene: TRBV28; clone size: many; D gene: .; CDR3 protein: CASSPSWREAYGYTF; CDR3 DNA: TGTGCCAGCAGTCCCTCTTGGCGGGAAGCCTATGGCTACACCTTC
J gene: TRBJ1-5; V gene: TRBV27; clone size: .; D gene: .; CDR3 protein: CASSPRRNNQPQHF; CDR3 DNA: TGTGCCAGCAGCCCCCGACGGAACAATCAGCCCCAGCATTTT
J gene: TRBJ2-2; V gene: TRBV18; clone size: few; D gene: .; CDR3 protein: CASSPTGGHRRTGELFF; CDR3 DNA: TGTGCCAGCTCACCGACCGGGGGGCACAGAAGGACCGGGGAGCTGTTTTTT
J gene: TRBJ2-7; V gene: TRBV29-1; clone size: .; D gene: TRBD1; CDR3 protein: CSVRTGIAYEQYF; CDR3 DNA: TGCAGCGTCAGGACAGGGATCGCCTACGAGCAGTACTTC
J gene: TRBJ1-1; V gene: TRBV11-2; clone size: few; D gene: .; CDR3 protein: CASHVMGQNTEAFF; CDR3 DNA: TGTGCCAGCCATGTTATGGGACAGAACACTGAAGCTTTCTTT
J gene: TRBJ1-4; V gene: TRBV6-1; clone size: medium-sized; D gene: .; CDR3 protein: CASTRDNEKLFF; CDR3 DNA: TGTGCCAGCACAAGGGACAATGAAAAACTGTTTTTT
J gene: TRBJ2-3; V gene: TRBV18; clone size: few; D gene: .; CDR3 protein: CASSPPGSTDTQYF; CDR3 DNA: TGTGCCAGCTCACCACCGGGGAGCACAGATACGCAGTATTTT
J gene: TRBJ1-1; V gene: TRBV28; clone size: few; D gene: .; CDR3 protein: CASSPPQMNTEAFF; CDR3 DNA: TGTGCCAGCAGCCCCCCTCAGATGAACACTGAAGCTTTCTTT
J gene: TRBJ2-5; V gene: TRBV6-2/TRBV6-3; clone size: few; D gene: TRBD2; CDR3 protein: CASSYPTSGQYF; CDR3 DNA: TGTGCCAGCAGTTATCCTACTAGCGGCCAGTACTTC
J gene: TRBJ1-6; V gene: TRBV4-3; clone size: .; D gene: .; CDR3 protein: CASSPTEEYSPLHF; CDR3 DNA: TGCGCCAGCAGCCCGACAGAGGAGTATTCACCCCTCCACTTT
J gene: TRBJ2-7; V gene: TRBV6-5; clone size: .; D gene: .; CDR3 protein: CASSRGLEQYF; CDR3 DNA: TGTGCCAGCAGCCGCGGACTAGAGCAGTACTTC
J gene: TRBJ1-6; V gene: TRBV12-3/TRBV12-4; clone size: few; D gene: .; CDR3 protein: CASSLEGTWSPLHF; CDR3 DNA: TGTGCCAGCAGTTTAGAGGGGACATGGTCACCCCTCCACTTT
J gene: TRBJ2-3; V gene: TRBV27; clone size: many; D gene: .; CDR3 protein: CASGWDTAGPSDTQYF; CDR3 DNA: TGTGCCAGCGGCTGGGATACGGCAGGGCCGTCGGATACGCAGTATTTT
J gene: TRBJ2-5; V gene: TRBV28; clone size: .; D gene: TRBD1; CDR3 protein: CASSPGQGETQYF; CDR3 DNA: TGTGCCAGCAGCCCGGGACAGGGGGAGACCCAGTACTTC
J gene: TRBJ1-1; V gene: TRBV7-9; clone size: once; D gene: .; CDR3 protein: CASSLDPTEAFF; CDR3 DNA: TGTGCCAGCAGCTTAGATCCTACTGAAGCTTTCTTT
J gene: TRBJ1-2; V gene: TRBV28; clone size: .; D gene: .; CDR3 protein: CASSRYTGYTF; CDR3 DNA: TGTGCCAGCAGTCGATACACGGGCTACACCTTC
J gene: TRBJ1-4; V gene: TRBV7-9; clone size: .; D gene: TRBD1; CDR3 protein: CASSLGTGDEKLFF; CDR3 DNA: TGTGCCAGCAGCTTAGGGACAGGGGATGAAAAACTGTTTTTT
J gene: TRBJ2-2; V gene: TRBV10-1; clone size: .; D gene: .; CDR3 protein: CASSVNGELFF; CDR3 DNA: TGCGCCAGCAGTGTGAACGGGGAGCTGTTTTTT
J gene: TRBJ1-1; V gene: TRBV28; clone size: .; D gene: TRBD1; CDR3 protein: CASSPQGMNTEAFF; CDR3 DNA: TGTGCCAGCAGCCCACAGGGGATGAACACTGAAGCTTTCTTT
J gene: TRBJ2-7; V gene: TRBV6-2/TRBV6-3; clone size: many; D gene: .; CDR3 protein: CASSFRYSEQYF; CDR3 DNA: TGTGCCAGCAGTTTCCGATATAGCGAGCAGTACTTC
J gene: TRBJ2-5; V gene: TRBV28; clone size: many; D gene: .; CDR3 protein: CASSDTLRETQYF; CDR3 DNA: TGTGCCAGCAGTGACACCCTTAGGGAGACCCAGTACTTC
J gene: TRBJ2-2; V gene: TRBV2; clone size: many; D gene: TRBD2; CDR3 protein: CASSTTSGGFTGELFF; CDR3 DNA: TGTGCCAGCAGTACGACTAGCGGGGGGTTCACCGGGGAGCTGTTTTTT
J gene: TRBJ2-5; V gene: TRBV30; clone size: many; D gene: TRBD2; CDR3 protein: CAWRIAGGRETQYF; CDR3 DNA: TGTGCCTGGAGGATAGCGGGGGGGCGGGAGACCCAGTACTTC
J gene: TRBJ2-1; V gene: TRBV20-1; clone size: many; D gene: .; CDR3 protein: CSARDPAGALYNEQFF; CDR3 DNA: TGCAGTGCTAGAGATCCCGCGGGGGCCCTCTACAATGAGCAGTTCTTC
J gene: TRBJ1-6; V gene: TRBV7-9; clone size: many; D gene: .; CDR3 protein: CASSEGGHSPLHF; CDR3 DNA: TGTGCCAGCAGCGAGGGTGGGCATTCACCCCTCCACTTT
J gene: TRBJ2-5; V gene: TRBV20-1; clone size: .; D gene: TRBD2; CDR3 protein: CSARLAGQETQYF; CDR3 DNA: TGCAGTGCTCGACTAGCGGGACAAGAGACCCAGTACTTC
J gene: TRBJ2-3; V gene: TRBV10-3; clone size: many; D gene: .; CDR3 protein: CAIVADGTDTQYF; CDR3 DNA: TGTGCCATTGTAGCGGATGGCACAGATACGCAGTATTTT
J gene: TRBJ2-2; V gene: TRBV11-2; clone size: .; D gene: TRBD2; CDR3 protein: CASSLWSPKPSGRTTGELFF; CDR3 DNA: TGTGCCAGCAGCCTCTGGTCGCCGAAGCCCAGCGGGAGGACCACCGGGGAGCTGTTTTTT
J gene: TRBJ2-6; V gene: TRBV5-1; clone size: .; D gene: .; CDR3 protein: CASSLLLSGANVLTF; CDR3 DNA: TGCGCCAGCAGCTTGTTGCTCTCTGGGGCCAACGTCCTGACTTTC
J gene: TRBJ2-5; V gene: TRBV12-3/TRBV12-4; clone size: many; D gene: .; CDR3 protein: CASSYRGTETQYF; CDR3 DNA: TGTGCCAGCAGTTACCGGGGCACAGAGACCCAGTACTTC